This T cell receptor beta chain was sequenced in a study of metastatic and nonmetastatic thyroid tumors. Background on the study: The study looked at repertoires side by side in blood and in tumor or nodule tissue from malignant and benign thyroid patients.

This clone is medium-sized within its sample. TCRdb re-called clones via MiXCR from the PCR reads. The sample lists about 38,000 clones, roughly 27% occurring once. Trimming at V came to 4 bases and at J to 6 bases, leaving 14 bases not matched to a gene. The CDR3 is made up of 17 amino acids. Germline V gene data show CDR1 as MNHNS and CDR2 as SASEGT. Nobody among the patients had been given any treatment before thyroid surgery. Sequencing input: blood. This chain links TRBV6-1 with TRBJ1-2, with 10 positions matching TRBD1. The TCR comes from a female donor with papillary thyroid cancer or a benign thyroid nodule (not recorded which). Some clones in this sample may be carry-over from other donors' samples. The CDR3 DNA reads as TGTGCCAGCAGTGGAATGGGACAGGGGAAAGCAGTTGATGGCTACACCTTC. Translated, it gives CASSGMGQGKAVDGYTF.